These T cell receptor beta chains were read from a single sample in a study of cytomegalovirus exposure and HLA in healthy donors. Assay used: immunoSEQ multiplex PCR; TCRdb lists only in-frame clones, some missing. The sample contains 210,000 or so clones, around 80% of which appear only once. The source material was PBMCs. These receptors all come from a man aged 35-49 years in good health and CMV-seronegative. Both conserved end residues are part of each CDR3. Fields, in order: clone size, J gene, V gene, D gene, CDR3 protein, CDR3 DNA. The D gene is left open where the match is weak. Rows may omit the clone size; those that give it use once, few, many or a size class.

>NA|TRBJ2-3|TRBV29-1|TRBD1
CSVSPGTGGRDTQYF
TGCAGCGTTTCTCCCGGGACAGGGGGTCGAGATACGCAGTATTTT
>NA|TRBJ1-1|TRBV19|NA
CASMGNRRNTEAFF
TGTGCCAGTATGGGGAACAGGCGGAACACTGAAGCTTTCTTT
>once|TRBJ2-1|TRBV7-8|TRBD2
CASSPRSGLGTYNEQFF
TGTGCCAGCAGCCCTCGTAGCGGACTAGGGACCTACAATGAGCAGTTCTTC
>few|TRBJ1-1|TRBV7-9|NA
CASRVTGSSEAFF
TGTGCCAGCAGGGTTACAGGTTCCAGTGAAGCTTTCTTT
>NA|TRBJ2-1|TRBV4-3|NA
CASSQERRGYEQFF
TGCGCCAGCAGCCAAGAGCGAAGGGGCTATGAGCAGTTCTTC
>NA|TRBJ2-5|TRBV30|NA
CAWSEGVQETQYF
TGTGCCTGGAGTGAGGGGGTACAAGAGACCCAGTACTTC
>NA|TRBJ1-1|TRBV19|TRBD1
CASRTGTGLNTEAFF
TGTGCCAGTAGGACCGGGACAGGGTTGAACACTGAAGCTTTCTTT
>NA|TRBJ2-7|TRBV19|NA
CASSIVGRQSYEQYF
TGTGCCAGTAGTATAGTCGGTAGACAGTCCTACGAGCAGTACTTC
>NA|TRBJ1-1|TRBV27|NA
CASSSLGQTRGEAFF
TGTGCCAGCAGTTCCCTTGGACAGACGAGGGGAGAAGCTTTCTTT
>NA|TRBJ1-2|TRBV9|NA
CASSVVEEYGYTF
TGTGCCAGCAGCGTAGTTGAGGAATATGGCTACACCTTC
>NA|TRBJ2-6|TRBV4-1|NA
CASRRPGEKNSGANVLTF
TGCGCCAGCAGGCGGCCGGGAGAGAAGAACTCTGGGGCCAACGTCCTGACTTTC
>NA|TRBJ1-5|TRBV27|NA
CASSLLGAGAGNQPQHF
TGTGCCAGCAGTCTGCTAGGGGCAGGGGCAGGGAATCAGCCCCAGCATTTT
>NA|TRBJ1-1|TRBV4-1|NA
CASSQDRDRNTEAFF
TGCGCCAGCAGCCAAGATAGAGACAGGAACACTGAAGCTTTCTTT
>NA|TRBJ2-7|TRBV6-1|TRBD1
CASRLQGIYEQYF
TGTGCCAGCAGGCTACAGGGGATCTACGAGCAGTACTTC